This is a list of T cell receptor beta chains from one sample in a study of cytomegalovirus exposure and HLA in healthy donors. TCRdb's copy holds only in-frame clones and misses some; the assay was immunoSEQ multiplex PCR. The table has 200,000 to 250,000 clones, more than 65% seen once. The specimen was PBMCs. The source is a man aged 45-60 years in good health and CMV-seronegative. CDR3s include the opening cysteine and the closing phenylalanine or tryptophan. The order of the fields is clone size, J gene, D gene, V gene, CDR3 DNA, CDR3 protein. The D gene is left open where the match is weak. Clone size is stated in some rows and not others, as once, few, many or a class when expanded.

>.|TRBJ2-3|TRBD1|TRBV9
TGTGCCAGCAGCGGGGGACAGGGCCCCGTGGATACGCAGTATTTT
CASSGGQGPVDTQYF
>once|TRBJ2-7|TRBD2|TRBV6-5
TGTGCCAGCAGGGAGACTAGCGGGAGTTCCTACGAGCAGTACTTC
CASRETSGSSYEQYF
>.|TRBJ1-5|.|TRBV5-8
TGTGCCAGCAGCCCATTGGGTTCAGGGGCCTATCAGCCCCAGCATTTT
CASSPLGSGAYQPQHF
>.|TRBJ2-7|TRBD2|TRBV5-5
TGTGCCAGCATGCCTGGACTAGCGGCCTACGAGCAGTACTTC
CASMPGLAAYEQYF
>.|TRBJ2-3|.|TRBV5-1
TGCGCCAGCAGCTTCAGTGATGTTGGCACAGATACGCAGTATTTT
CASSFSDVGTDTQYF
>few|TRBJ2-2|TRBD1|TRBV4-2
TGTGCCAGCAGCCAAGGTACCGGGACAGGGGGCATCACCGGGGAGCTGTTTTTT
CASSQGTGTGGITGELFF
>.|TRBJ1-1|.|TRBV30
TGTGCCTGGAGTGTCACAGGGCTGAACACTGAAGCTTTCTTT
CAWSVTGLNTEAFF
>.|TRBJ2-3|TRBD2|TRBV4-2
TGTGCCAGCAGCCAGGAAAATGCGGGACTAGCGGTGGGAGATACGCAGTATTTT
CASSQENAGLAVGDTQYF
>.|TRBJ1-2|.|TRBV4-2
TGTGCCAGCAGCTCCATTGCAGGGGTTGGCTATGGCTACACCTTC
CASSSIAGVGYGYTF
>.|TRBJ2-2|TRBD2|TRBV5-1
TGCGCCAGCAGGCCCCCGACTAGCGTGAACACCGGGGAGCTGTTTTTT
CASRPPTSVNTGELFF
>.|TRBJ2-1|TRBD2|TRBV7-9
TGTGCCAGCAGCTTACGGCTAGCGGGAGTAGGGGGGTACAATGAGCAGTTCTTC
CASSLRLAGVGGYNEQFF
>.|TRBJ2-3|.|TRBV7-9
TGTGCCAGCAGCCCGGGGGTAGCCCCAGATACGCAGTATTTT
CASSPGVAPDTQYF
>few|TRBJ2-2|TRBD2|TRBV7-2
TGTGCCAGCAGCCTTGGGGGACTACTTACCGGGGAGCTGTTTTTT
CASSLGGLLTGELFF
>.|TRBJ2-7|.|TRBV28
TGTGCCAGCAGTCCATCCTCCTCGGGGGCCTACGAGCAGTACTTC
CASSPSSSGAYEQYF
>.|TRBJ1-2|.|TRBV6-4
TGTGCCAGCAGTGTCATCTTAGTGAGCCACTTCTATGGCTACACCTTC
CASSVILVSHFYGYTF
>.|TRBJ2-1|TRBD2|TRBV10-3
TGTGCCATCAGTGAGTCTAGACTAGCGGGAGACTCCGACAATGAGCAGTTCTTC
CAISESRLAGDSDNEQFF
>.|TRBJ2-7|TRBD2|TRBV6-1
TGTGCCAGCAGTGAACGGGGTAGCGGGAGTCCGTACGAGCAGTACTTC
CASSERGSGSPYEQYF
>once|TRBJ2-5|TRBD2|TRBV5-1
TGCGCCAGCAGCTTGGAAAGGGAGGCGCGGGAGCAGTACTTC
CASSLEREAREQYF
>once|TRBJ1-2|.|TRBV28
TGTGCCAGTAGATTAGACGGCCGAAGAGGTTCGTCCGAAAATTATGGCTACACCTTC
CASRLDGRRGSSENYGYTF
>once|TRBJ2-1|TRBD1|TRBV5-1
TGCGCCAGCAGCATACAGGGGACCTCCTACAATGAGCAGTTCTTC
CASSIQGTSYNEQFF
>once|TRBJ2-3|TRBD1|TRBV6-6
TGTGCCAGCAGCCTCGGGACAGGTGGAGATACGCAGTATTTT
CASSLGTGGDTQYF
>.|TRBJ2-7|TRBD1|TRBV6-5
TGTGCCAGCAGTACCTCCGGGACAGTAACCCACGAGCAGTACTTC
CASSTSGTVTHEQYF
>.|TRBJ1-2|TRBD1|TRBV27
TGTGCCAGCACCCCGAAGGCGCAGGGGGGCTATGGCTACACCTTC
CASTPKAQGGYGYTF
>.|TRBJ2-7|TRBD1|TRBV6-1
TGTGCCAGCAGTGCACAGGGGACGGGGGAGCAGTACTTC
CASSAQGTGEQYF
>few|TRBJ1-1|TRBD1|TRBV4-1
TGCGCCAGCAGCCACTCCCGGACAGGGGGGGCTGAAGCTTTCTTT
CASSHSRTGGAEAFF
>.|TRBJ2-2|TRBD2|TRBV30
TGTGCCTGGAGTAGAATAGCGGGAGGGCTGGGGGAGCTGTTTTTT
CAWSRIAGGLGELFF
>few|TRBJ1-4|TRBD1|TRBV5-1
TGCGCCAGCAGCTTTAGACAGGGCGGGACTAATGAAAAACTGTTTTTT
CASSFRQGGTNEKLFF
>few|TRBJ2-7|TRBD2|TRBV29-1
TGCAGCGTTCAGGGGACTAGCGGGTCCTACGAGCAGTACTTC
CSVQGTSGSYEQYF
>.|TRBJ1-1|.|TRBV19
TGTGCCAGTAGTCCGCGGCCGCGGGGGGCGAACACTGAAGCTTTCTTT
CASSPRPRGANTEAFF